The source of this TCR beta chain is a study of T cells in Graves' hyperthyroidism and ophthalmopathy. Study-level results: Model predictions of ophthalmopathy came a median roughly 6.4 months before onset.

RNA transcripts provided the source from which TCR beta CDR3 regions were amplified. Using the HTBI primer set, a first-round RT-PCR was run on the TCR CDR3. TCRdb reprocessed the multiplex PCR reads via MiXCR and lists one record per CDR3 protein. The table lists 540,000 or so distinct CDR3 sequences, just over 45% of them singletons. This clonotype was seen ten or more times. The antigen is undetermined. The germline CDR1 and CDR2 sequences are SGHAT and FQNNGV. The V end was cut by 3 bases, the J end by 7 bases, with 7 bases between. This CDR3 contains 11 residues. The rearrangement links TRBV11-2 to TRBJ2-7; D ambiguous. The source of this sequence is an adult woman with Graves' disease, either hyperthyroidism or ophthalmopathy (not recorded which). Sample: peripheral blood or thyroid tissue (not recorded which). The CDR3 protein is CASSLIGEQYF. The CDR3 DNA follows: TGTGCCAGCAGCTTGATTGGAGAGCAGTACTTC. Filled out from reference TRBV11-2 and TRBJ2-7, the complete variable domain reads EAGVAQSPRYKIIEKRQSVAFWCNPISGHATLYWYQQILGQGPKLLIQFQNNGVVDDSQLPKDRFSAERLKGVDSTLKIQPAKLEDSAVYLCASSLIGEQYFGPGTRLTVT.